This T cell receptor (beta chain) was found in a study of T cells after yellow fever vaccination. CDR1 DFQATT and CDR2 SNEGSKA come from the germline V gene (reference sequence). The CDR3 has 13 amino acids. TCRdb re-called the 5' RACE reads with MiXCR, one entry per CDR3 protein. The table lists 30,000 or so distinct CDR3 sequences, around 7% of them singletons, with approximately 22% in the top ten. The sample was PBMCs, either bulk or a sorted T-cell subset (CD4+, CD8+, memory, or dextramer-sorted; not recorded which), taken on the day of the first yellow fever vaccination. The chain recombines TRBV20-1 with TRBJ1-4; D is unclear. The receptor comes from a man aged 18 to 29 who received the YFV17D yellow fever vaccine. CDR3 protein: CRAPAPGQGKLFF. Written as DNA, the CDR3 is TGCAGGGCCCCGGCTCCGGGCCAAGGCAAACTGTTTTTT.